The entry that follows covers one TCR beta chain sequence. The data derive from a study of blood T cell repertoires in COVID-19. Overall study context: The origin of the acute and convalescent COVID-19 samples was the United States, Italy and Spain. From T cells, B-cell-depleted T cells, or PBMCs came the material, which was cDNA or gDNA.

Clinical history reported by participants formed the basis on which cohorts were assigned. Germline V gene lookup returns CDR1 SGDLS and CDR2 YYNGEE. The V and J ends lost 0 bases and 5 bases, in that order; junction bases with no gene match: 2. This CDR3 has 16 residues. Original processing methods: Reference gene primer amplification yielded estimated nucleated cell counts. Profiling relied on immunoSEQ multiplex PCR, and the TCRdb table lists in-frame clones only, not all of them. V and J calls and clone size come straight from that table; D and trimming were deduced from the DNA. The data show 380,000 or so clones, 88% seen once.

Sequencing was performed on PBMCs or T cells enriched from blood (not recorded which). The chain combines TRBV9 with TRBJ2-3; 14 nucleotides line up with TRBD2. The sequence came from a woman aged 40 to 50 with acute COVID-19. In DNA form, the CDR3 reads TGTGCCAGCAGCGTAGCGGGGACTAGCGGGAGAGATACGCAGTATTTT. Translating it yields CASSVAGTSGRDTQYF.